This is a list of T cell receptor beta chains from one sample in a study of T cell changes during pregnancy in multiple sclerosis. Libraries were prepared by immunoSEQ multiplex PCR; TCRdb keeps only in-frame clonotypes and omits some of them. This table has about 44,000 clones, about nine tenths appearing once. The specimen comprised CD4+ T cells from peripheral blood mononuclear cells, sampled in the first trimester of pregnancy. These receptors were obtained from a female donor with multiple sclerosis, enrolled in a pregnancy study. CDR3s include the opening cysteine and the closing phenylalanine or tryptophan. Each record gives: clone size, J gene, V gene, D gene, CDR3 DNA, CDR3 protein. D genes are given only for firm matches. Clone size is stated in some rows and not others, as once, few, many or a class when expanded.

NA	TRBJ2-3	TRBV28	TRBD1	TGTGCCATCCAGGGGGCGGTCCCCGATACGCAGTATTTT	CAIQGAVPDTQYF
few	TRBJ1-1	TRBV10-3	NA	TGTGCCATCAGTTCGGGGCGGGATGGGGCCACTGAAGCTTTCTTT	CAISSGRDGATEAFF
NA	TRBJ2-1	TRBV19	NA	TGTGCCAGTAGTATAGGTCAGAACAATGAGCAGTTCTTC	CASSIGQNNEQFF
NA	TRBJ2-1	TRBV13	TRBD2	TGTGCCAGCAGCGATGTAGCGGGCTACAATGAGCAGTTCTTC	CASSDVAGYNEQFF
NA	TRBJ2-3	TRBV5-4	NA	TGTGCCAGCAGCCGTCTAGAGGCAGCAGATACGCAGTATTTT	CASSRLEAADTQYF
NA	TRBJ2-1	TRBV2	TRBD2	TGTGCCAGCATCATACGGGAGGGCCGGAATGAGCAGTTCTTC	CASIIREGRNEQFF
NA	TRBJ2-1	TRBV5-1	TRBD2	TGCGCCAGCAGCTTTAGCGGGGTACCCAATGAGCAGTTCTTC	CASSFSGVPNEQFF
NA	TRBJ2-1	TRBV11-2	TRBD2	TGTGCCAGCAGCTTTCGCGGGAGGACTGAGCAGTTCTTC	CASSFRGRTEQFF
NA	TRBJ1-2	TRBV19	NA	TGTGCCAGTAGTGCACAGGGTGCAAACTATGGCTACACCTTC	CASSAQGANYGYTF
NA	TRBJ2-4	TRBV19	TRBD2	TGTGCCAGTAGTGCGGGACTAGCGGGAGAAGAGGGGGCCAAAAACATTCAGTACTTC	CASSAGLAGEEGAKNIQYF
NA	TRBJ2-1	TRBV9	TRBD2	TGTGCCAGCAGCTCAGCGGGAGGGCTGAATGAGCAGTTCTTC	CASSSAGGLNEQFF
NA	TRBJ2-1	TRBV27	TRBD2	TGTGCCAGCAGTTTAATCACCGGACTAGCGGGAATTGTATACAATGAGCAGTTCTTC	CASSLITGLAGIVYNEQFF
NA	TRBJ2-2	TRBV2	NA	TGTGCCAGCACAAAGGAGGGCCAAGCCGGGGAGCTGTTTTTT	CASTKEGQAGELFF
NA	TRBJ2-2	TRBV4-1	NA	TGCGCCAGCAGCCGAAGGGACTTCACCGGGGAGCTGTTTTTT	CASSRRDFTGELFF
medium-sized	TRBJ2-7	TRBV5-1	TRBD2	TGCGCCAGCAGCTCCGGACTAGCGGGAGCCATAGGGGAGCAGTACTTC	CASSSGLAGAIGEQYF
NA	TRBJ2-1	TRBV2	TRBD1	TGTGCCAGCAGTGACCTCGGGACAGGGAAGAATGAGCAGTTCTTC	CASSDLGTGKNEQFF
NA	TRBJ2-2	TRBV10-3	TRBD1	TGTGCCGCCGCAAGAGGGGGACAGGGGGGCACCGGGGAGCTGTTTTTT	CAAARGGQGGTGELFF
NA	TRBJ1-1	TRBV25-1	NA	TGTGCCAGCCGGACAGAAATTACTGAAGCTTTCTTT	CASRTEITEAFF
NA	TRBJ2-7	TRBV28	TRBD2	TGTGCCAGCAGTTTTTGGAGGGGGATACTGGGACTAGCGGGGAGCTCCTACGAGCAGTACTTC	CASSFWRGILGLAGSSYEQYF
NA	TRBJ2-5	TRBV5-1	NA	TGCGCCAGCAGCTCAACTAGTACCCAGTACTTC	CASSSTSTQYF
NA	TRBJ1-1	TRBV9	NA	TGTGCCAGCAGCGTTTTCGGGGGTAACGGGATGACTGAAGCTTTCTTT	CASSVFGGNGMTEAFF
NA	TRBJ2-5	TRBV29-1	NA	TGCAGCGTTTCCCAGGACTCGGAGACCCAGTACTTC	CSVSQDSETQYF
NA	TRBJ2-3	TRBV28	NA	TGTGCCAGCAGTGGGCGAGATACGCAGTATTTT	CASSGRDTQYF
once	TRBJ1-3	TRBV6-5	NA	TGTGCCAGCAGTTACGAGGGCTTTGGAAACACCATATATTTT	CASSYEGFGNTIYF
NA	TRBJ1-1	TRBV5-1	TRBD1	TGCGCCAGCAGCCCGCGACAGGGTACGAGGCACACTGAAGCTTTCTTT	CASSPRQGTRHTEAFF
NA	TRBJ2-3	TRBV18	TRBD2	TGTGCCAGCTCACCAACAGGGAGGCCTAGCGGGAGCACAGATACGCAGTATTTT	CASSPTGRPSGSTDTQYF
NA	TRBJ2-7	TRBV19	TRBD2	TGTGCCAGTAGTATGGGGGGGACGTCTTACGAGCAGTACTTC	CASSMGGTSYEQYF
NA	TRBJ2-5	TRBV7-3	NA	TGTGCCAGCAGCTTATCAGGGGTCGAGACCCAGTACTTC	CASSLSGVETQYF
NA	TRBJ2-7	TRBV19	NA	TGTGCCAGTAGTATAGGTTGGGACAACTCCTACGAGCAGTACTTC	CASSIGWDNSYEQYF
NA	TRBJ1-5	TRBV15	TRBD1	TGTGCCACCAGCAGATACCCGACAGGGCTCAATCAGCCCCAGCATTTT	CATSRYPTGLNQPQHF
NA	TRBJ2-1	TRBV10-2	TRBD2	TGCGCCAGCACTCGGCCTAGCGGGAGCGGGAGCCTCAATGAGCAGTTCTTC	CASTRPSGSGSLNEQFF
NA	TRBJ1-4	TRBV6-6	NA	TGTGCCAGCAGCCTCATAGAGGGCGCGGGAGGAAAACTGTTTTTT	CASSLIEGAGGKLFF
NA	TRBJ1-3	TRBV28	NA	TGTGCCAGCTCGGGCTCTGGAAACACCATATATTTT	CASSGSGNTIYF
NA	TRBJ2-2	TRBV5-1	TRBD2	TGCGCCAGCAGTTCGACAGGGACTAGCGGGATGGTTCGCACCGGGGAGCTGTTTTTT	CASSSTGTSGMVRTGELFF
NA	TRBJ2-7	TRBV2	TRBD2	TGTGCCAGCAGCCAAAGGACTAGCGCCTCTTGGGGGCAGTACTTC	CASSQRTSASWGQYF
NA	TRBJ2-7	TRBV19	NA	TGTGCCAGTAGTACCCCGGGGAGTATCTACGAGCAGTACTTC	CASSTPGSIYEQYF
NA	TRBJ2-3	TRBV6-5	TRBD2	TGTGCCAGCAGCCAGACTAGCGGCAGCACAGATACGCAGTATTTT	CASSQTSGSTDTQYF
NA	TRBJ1-1	TRBV9	NA	TGTGCCAGCAGCGCCCACCAGGGGAACACTGAAGCTTTCTTT	CASSAHQGNTEAFF
NA	TRBJ1-5	TRBV15	NA	TGTGCCACCAGCATAGTTAGGGCGGGGTGGGTCAATAGCAATCAGCCCCAGCATTTT	CATSIVRAGWVNSNQPQHF
NA	TRBJ2-3	TRBV15	NA	TGTGCCGCTGGCCTAGCAAGCACAGATACGCAGTATTTT	CAAGLASTDTQYF
NA	TRBJ1-1	TRBV28	NA	TGTGCCAGCAGGTCTTTTGCTGAAGCTTTCTTT	CASRSFAEAFF
NA	TRBJ2-7	TRBV7-8	NA	TGTGCCAGCAGCTTAGCACCACAGGGATCTTACGGGCAGTACTTC	CASSLAPQGSYGQYF
NA	TRBJ2-7	TRBV6-1	TRBD1	TGTGCCAGCCGTGAGGGACAGTATTTCTACGAGCAGTACTTC	CASREGQYFYEQYF
NA	TRBJ1-1	TRBV6-1	TRBD1	TGTGCCAGTTCCGGACAGGACGTCGGGAGCACTGAAGCTTTCTTT	CASSGQDVGSTEAFF
NA	TRBJ2-6	TRBV7-9	TRBD1	TGTGCCAGCAGCACGGGACAGGGGGCAACTGGGGCCAACGTCCTGACTTTC	CASSTGQGATGANVLTF
NA	TRBJ2-1	TRBV5-1	NA	TGCGCCAGCACCCGGGAGCGGGTAAGGGATGAGCAGTTCTTC	CASTRERVRDEQFF
NA	TRBJ1-2	TRBV6-6	NA	TGTGCCAGCACTAGCGGGGATGGCTACACCTTC	CASTSGDGYTF
NA	TRBJ2-7	TRBV30	NA	TGTGCCTGGAGCAGTATTTACGAGCAGTACTTC	CAWSSIYEQYF
NA	TRBJ1-2	TRBV11-3	TRBD1	TGTGCCAGCAGTACCGCAGGGACAGGGTATGGCTACACCTTC	CASSTAGTGYGYTF